Each of the 25 T cell receptor beta chains below was sequenced from the same sample in a study of T-cell memory formation after mild COVID-19. TCRdb reprocessed the 5' RACE reads with MiXCR, giving one entry per CDR3 protein. The data show about 190,000 distinct CDR3 sequences, approximately 10% seen once. Material for sequencing was PBMCs or a T cell subset sorted from them (not recorded which). These receptors came from a man aged 18 to 30 who had mild COVID-19 (a few samples of this study predate the infection). Cell type and time point are not known.

V is TRBV7-2 and J is TRBJ2-2, with 11 bases that match TRBD2. The J segment lost 7 bases and the V segment lost 5 bases, leaving 15 bases of the junction unmatched. The CDR3 totals 18 residues. Germline V CDR1 and CDR2: SGHTA, FQGNSA. This CDR3 is CASSLRDLAGGLIGELFF. The CDR3 coding sequence is TGTGCCAGCAGCCTCCGCGATTTAGCGGGGGGGCTAATCGGGGAGCTGTTTTTT.

The genes are TRBV4-3 and TRBJ2-4; D possibly matches TRBD1 or TRBD2 (7 bases each). Trimming cost V 4 bases and J 6 bases, with 22 bases left between them. This CDR3 contains 17 residues. Germline CDR1 LGHNA, CDR2 YSLEER. The DNA for the CDR3 is TGCGCCAGCAGCCTCCACCCTCTCAGGGGGGGGGGAAACATTCAGTACTTC. This encodes CASSLHPLRGGGNIQYF.

This clonotype was picked up many times. The rearrangement joins TRBV15 to TRBJ1-6; D uncertain. The CDR3 consists of 12 residues. Deletions cut 0 bases from V and 10 bases from J, with 4 bases between. Germline assignment: CDR1 LNHNV and CDR2 YYDKDF (reference sequence). The CDR3 sequence is CATSRENSPLHF. DNA for the CDR3: TGTGCCACCAGCAGAGAAAACTCACCCCTCCACTTT.

This clonotype has only a few counts. The gene calls are TRBV27 and TRBJ2-7, with 9 bases identical to TRBD1. The CDR3 is made up of 14 amino acids. Germline-derived CDR1 and CDR2 are MNHEY and SMNVEV (reference sequence). After removal of 6 bases from V and 2 bases from J, the junction contained 5 bases not matched to a gene. The CDR3 sequence: CASRGQGRPYEQYF. The CDR3 region has the DNA TGTGCCAGCAGGGGACAGGGCCGACCCTACGAGCAGTACTTC.

The sample holds a few counts of this clonotype. The J gene is TRBJ2-5, the V gene TRBV29-1, with D maybe TRBD2 (6 bases). The CDR3 totals 11 residues. The germline gives CDR1 SQVTM, CDR2 ANQGSEA. Trimming cost V 5 bases and J 5 bases, with 9 bases left between them. The CDR3, as DNA: TGCAGCGTTAGGCTAGCGGAGACCCAGTACTTC. Residues: CSVRLAETQYF.

The chain is built from TRBV20-1 and TRBJ1-5; tentative D call: TRBD1 (6 bases). The CDR3 contains 13 residues. Between the trimmed V and J ends, which lost 7 bases and 3 bases, there was a span of 13 bases. CDR1 and CDR2 (germline): DFQATT, SNEGSKA (reference sequence). This CDR3 reads CSVKGVFNQPQHF. As DNA, the CDR3 is TGCAGTGTTAAGGGGGTCTTCAATCAGCCCCAGCATTTT.

Only a few counts were recorded for this clonotype. The rearrangement joins TRBV10-2 to TRBJ2-3; 10 bases line up with TRBD2. With V trimmed by 6 bases and J by 5 bases, 2 bases remained unmatched. Per the germline V gene, CDR1 is WSHSY and CDR2 is SAAADI. The CDR3 length is 13 residues. CDR3 in DNA: TGCGCCAGCAGACTAGCGGGAATAGATACGCAGTATTTT. Protein sequence: CASRLAGIDTQYF.

Only a few counts were recorded for this clonotype. This rearrangement joins TRBV5-1 to TRBJ1-2; D perhaps matches TRBD1 (5 bases). The germline V and J ends were trimmed by 0 bases and 4 bases, with 10 bases remaining between them. CDR1 is SGHRS and CDR2 is YFSETQ in the germline V gene. This CDR3 comprises 14 residues. CDR3 sequence reads: CASSLGDSLYGYTF. CDR3 in DNA: TGCGCCAGCAGCTTGGGGGACTCCCTCTATGGCTACACCTTC.

This clonotype has ten or more counts. This chain connects TRBV5-1 to TRBJ1-2, with D perhaps TRBD1 (6 bases). The V and J ends lost 5 bases and 1 base respectively, with 18 bases between them. Germline V lookup: CDR1 SGHRS, CDR2 YFSETQ. The CDR3 totals 16 residues. CDR3 amino acids: CASSLLHGTNNYGYTF. The CDR3 nucleotides are TGCGCCAGCAGTTTACTTCACGGGACAAATAACTATGGCTACACCTTC.

This clonotype came up many times. CDR3 DNA: TGCGCCAGCGCCACCACAGGGCCCACTGAAGCTTTCTTT. Translated, it gives CASATTGPTEAFF. J is TRBJ1-1 and V is TRBV5-1; perhaps TRBD1 as D (6 bases). The CDR3 contains 13 residues. Germline CDR1 and CDR2: SGHRS and YFSETQ. Deletions cut 7 bases from V and 4 bases from J, with 14 bases between. Combining the CDR3 with reference TRBV5-1 and TRBJ1-1 gives the whole variable domain KAGVTQTPRYLIKTRGQQVTLSCSPISGHRSVSWYQQTPGQGLQFLFEYFSETQRNKGNFPGRFSGRQFSNSRSEMNVSTLELGDSALYLCASATTGPTEAFFGQGTRLTVV.

This clonotype was observed many times. The rearrangement uses TRBV29-1 and TRBJ2-5; D gene unclear. Trimming took off 7 bases at V and 5 bases at J, with 14 bases between the two ends. The germline gives CDR1 SQVTM, CDR2 ANQGSEA. The CDR3 is made up of 12 amino acids. The CDR3 here is CSATSPWETQYF. The CDR3 nucleotides are TGCAGCGCCACGAGCCCCTGGGAGACCCAGTACTTC.

The rearrangement joins TRBV5-1 to TRBJ1-4; D is possibly TRBD1 (5 bases). This CDR3 region has 14 residues. The V end lost 4 bases, the J end lost 6 bases, and 13 bases lay between the germline ends. Looked up from germline, CDR1 is SGHRS and CDR2 is YFSETQ. CDR3 in amino acids: CASSPDPGDEKLFF. Here the CDR3 DNA reads TGCGCCAGCAGCCCGGACCCGGGGGATGAAAAACTGTTTTTT.

A few counts support this clonotype. The chain has TRBV20-1 and TRBJ2-4; D gene uncertain. The ends were cut back, 3 bases at V and 10 bases at J, with 10 bases in the middle. The CDR3 has 11 residues. Germline V CDR1 and CDR2: DFQATT, SNEGSKA (reference sequence). The CDR3 spells CSARATLIQYF. The CDR3 DNA sequence: TGCAGTGCTAGGGCGACGTTGATTCAGTACTTC.

This sequence joins TRBV3-1 and TRBJ1-1; tentatively, D is TRBD1 (5 bases). The CDR3 runs to 13 residues. The V end was cut by 2 bases, the J end by 6 bases, with 10 bases between. In germline, CDR1 is LGHDT, CDR2 YNNKEL (reference sequence). CDR3 sequence: CASSQRQTSEAFF. The CDR3 bases are TGTGCCAGCAGCCAAAGACAGACCTCTGAAGCTTTCTTT. The complete variable domain, with remaining parts taken from reference TRBV3-1 and TRBJ1-1, reads DTAVSQTPKYLVTQMGNDKSIKCEQNLGHDTMYWYKQDSKKFLKIMFSYNNKELIINETVPNRFSPKSPDKAHLNLHINSLELGDSAVYFCASSQRQTSEAFFGQGTRLTVV.

This clonotype has a handful of counts. The gene calls are TRBV2 and TRBJ2-5, with D perhaps given as TRBD1 or TRBD2 (5 bases each). The germline V gene has CDR1 SNHLY and CDR2 FYNNEI. This CDR3 is 15 amino acids long. V was clipped by 3 bases and J by 5 bases, with 16 bases between them. CDR3 nucleotides: TGTGCCAGCAGTGACACCGGGACCCCCTTGGAGACCCAGTACTTC. This gives the protein CASSDTGTPLETQYF. Filled out from reference TRBV2 and TRBJ2-5, the complete variable domain reads EPEVTQTPSHQVTQMGQEVILRCVPISNHLYFYWYRQILGQKVEFLVSFYNNEISEKSEIFDDQFSVERPDGSNFTLKIRSTKLEDSAMYFCASSDTGTPLETQYFGPGTRLLVL.

This clonotype was detected a few times. This sequence joins TRBV28 and TRBJ2-7; D is uncertain. CDR1 MDHEN and CDR2 SYDVKM come from the germline V gene. The CDR3 runs 15 residues. V shed 6 bases and J shed 3 bases, with 18 bases lying between them. The CDR3 protein is CASSPPGGPGYEQYF. CDR3 DNA sequence: TGTGCCAGCAGCCCCCCCGGTGGGCCTGGCTACGAGCAGTACTTC.

This chain joins TRBV5-1 and TRBJ2-3, with a tentative D call TRBD1 (6 bases). The CDR3 extends over 15 amino acids. Looked up from germline, CDR1 is SGHRS and CDR2 is YFSETQ. Trimming stripped 4 bases from V and 2 bases from J, with 14 bases between. The chain's CDR3 is CASSPGVQNTDTQYF. CDR3 coding DNA: TGCGCCAGCAGCCCAGGGGTCCAAAACACAGATACGCAGTATTTT.

In its sample, this clonotype was seen a few times. This chain links TRBV28 with TRBJ1-4; no clear D gene. CDR3 length equals 14 residues. The germline gives CDR1 MDHEN, CDR2 SYDVKM. The ends were cut back, 8 bases at V and 0 bases at J, with 10 bases in the middle. CDR3 sequence reads: CASGPRPTNEKLFF. The DNA of the CDR3 is TGTGCCAGCGGGCCGAGGCCAACTAATGAAAAACTGTTTTTT.

The chain links TRBV20-1 to TRBJ1-1; the match to TRBD1 covers 9 bases. This CDR3 contains 16 residues. The germline gives CDR1 DFQATT, CDR2 SNEGSKA (reference sequence). The trim removed 0 bases at V and 6 bases at J, leaving 11 bases unmatched. DNA for the CDR3: TGCAGTGCTAGAGATGCAGGACAGGGGCACTATGCTGAAGCTTTCTTT. This encodes CSARDAGQGHYAEAFF.

This clonotype was picked up a small number of times. The CDR3 region has the DNA TGTGCCAGCGGGACAGGCTATGGCTACACCTTC. Amino acids: CASGTGYGYTF. The chain carries TRBV12-3 or TRBV12-4 and TRBJ1-2; 8 nucleotides agree with TRBD1. V was pared by 8 bases and J by 4 bases, with 0 bases of the junction left unmatched. The CDR3 length is 11 residues.

The chain is built from TRBV11-1 and TRBJ2-2, with D unresolved. Trimming cost V 0 bases and J 6 bases, with 11 bases left between them. The CDR3 is made up of 15 amino acids. From germline, CDR1 is SGHAT and CDR2 FQDESV (reference sequence). CDR3 amino acids: CASSLAGGRSGELFF. The CDR3 nucleotides are TGTGCCAGCAGCTTAGCGGGCGGCCGGTCCGGGGAGCTGTTTTTT.

This clonotype showed up just a few times. The chain carries TRBV6-5 and TRBJ2-7; perhaps TRBD1 as D (6 bases). CDR1 and CDR2 (germline): MNHEY, SVGAGI. CDR3 length: 15 amino acids. The V gene lost 6 bases and the J gene lost 6 bases, with 21 bases spanning the gap. CDR3 sequence (DNA): TGTGCCAGCAGCCAACTCAACAGGGTTCAGGGCGAGCAGTACTTC. This codes for CASSQLNRVQGEQYF.

The chain has TRBV5-6 and TRBJ1-2; the D is unclear. Trimming took off 5 bases at V and 8 bases at J, with 13 bases between the two ends. The germline V gene has CDR1 SGHDT and CDR2 YYEEEE. The CDR3 covers 12 residues. As DNA, the CDR3 is TGTGCCAGCAGATCGTTCCGGGAAGGCTACACCTTC. Translation gives CASRSFREGYTF.

The table lists this clonotype with a few counts. The chain joins TRBV7-9 to TRBJ1-2; the match to TRBD1 covers 7 bases. The V segment lost 5 bases and the J segment 5 bases; nucleotides outside the gene matches: 2. The length of the CDR3 is 12 residues. Germline CDR1 reads SEHNR; CDR2 reads FQNEAQ (reference sequence). CDR3 sequence reads: CASSHRGYGYTF. CDR3 nucleotides: TGTGCCAGCAGCCACAGGGGATATGGCTACACCTTC.

This clonotype turned up a few times. This chain links TRBV7-2 with TRBJ2-2, with 11 nucleotides matching TRBD2. Trimming took 3 bases from V and 6 from J; bases not matched to a gene: 6. This CDR3 has 16 amino acids. Germline V gene lookup returns CDR1 SGHTA and CDR2 FQGNSA. CDR3: CASSFSGGAVPGELFF. CDR3 DNA sequence: TGTGCCAGCAGCTTTAGCGGGGGGGCGGTCCCCGGGGAGCTGTTTTTT.